This T cell receptor beta chain was profiled in a study of early T cells in non-severe SARS-CoV-2 infection. Across the study: It was bulk RNA from unsorted whole blood that was sequenced, and the chains were unpaired.

To note about this clonotype: Its antigen is still unknown.

Germline loops: CDR1 SQVTM, CDR2 ANQGSEA. This CDR3 has 13 amino acids. Between the trimmed V and J ends, which lost 1 base and 6 bases, there was a span of 12 bases. Unique molecular identifiers (one per individual cDNA molecule) were attached. From the 5' RACE reads, TCRdb called clonotypes with MiXCR, one entry per CDR3 protein. The repertoire holds more than 65,000 distinct CDR3 sequences, with 12% as singletons. Whole-study findings and limits: VDJdb matches were skewed toward anti-spike CD8 T cell responses.

This TCR derives from an adult who was a healthcare worker with PCR-confirmed SARS-CoV-2 infection or an uninfected control (not recorded which). The chain is built from TRBV29-1 and TRBJ1-1; D remains unclear. Source material: whole blood. CDR3 protein: CSVEVGGIPEAFF. DNA for the CDR3: TGCAGCGTTGAAGTGGGAGGAATCCCTGAAGCTTTCTTT. Variable domain in full (rest from reference TRBV29-1 and TRBJ1-1): SAVISQKPSRDICQRGTSLTIQCQVDSQVTMMFWYRQQPGQSLTLIATANQGSEATYESGFVIDKFPISRPNLTFSTLTVSNMSPEDSSIYLCSVEVGGIPEAFFGQGTRLTVV.